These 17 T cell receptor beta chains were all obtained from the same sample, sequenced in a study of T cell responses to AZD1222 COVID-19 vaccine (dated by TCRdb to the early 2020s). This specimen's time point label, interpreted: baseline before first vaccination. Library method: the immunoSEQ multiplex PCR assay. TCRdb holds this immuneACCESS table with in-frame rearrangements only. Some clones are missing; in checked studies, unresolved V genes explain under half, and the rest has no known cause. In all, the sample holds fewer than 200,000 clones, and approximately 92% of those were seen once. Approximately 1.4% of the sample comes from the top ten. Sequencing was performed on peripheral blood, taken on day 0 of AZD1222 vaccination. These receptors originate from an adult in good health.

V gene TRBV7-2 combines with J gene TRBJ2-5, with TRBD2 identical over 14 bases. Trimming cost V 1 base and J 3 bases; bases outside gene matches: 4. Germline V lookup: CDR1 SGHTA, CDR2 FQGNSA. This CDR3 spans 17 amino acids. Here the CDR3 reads CASSLGRTSGGKETQYF. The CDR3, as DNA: TGTGCCAGCAGCTTAGGGCGGACTAGCGGGGGGAAAGAGACCCAGTACTTC.

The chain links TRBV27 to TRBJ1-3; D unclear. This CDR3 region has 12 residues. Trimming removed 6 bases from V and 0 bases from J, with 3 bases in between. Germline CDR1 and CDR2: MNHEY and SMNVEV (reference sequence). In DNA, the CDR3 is TGTGCCAGCAGGTCCTCTGGAAACACCATATATTTT. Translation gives CASRSSGNTIYF.

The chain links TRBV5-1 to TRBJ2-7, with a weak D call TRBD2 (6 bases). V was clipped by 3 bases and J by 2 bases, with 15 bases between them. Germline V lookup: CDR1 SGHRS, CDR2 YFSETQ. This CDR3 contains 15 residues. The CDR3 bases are TGCGCCAGCAGCTCGGGCGGGGTCACCCCCTACGAGCAGTACTTC. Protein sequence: CASSSGGVTPYEQYF.

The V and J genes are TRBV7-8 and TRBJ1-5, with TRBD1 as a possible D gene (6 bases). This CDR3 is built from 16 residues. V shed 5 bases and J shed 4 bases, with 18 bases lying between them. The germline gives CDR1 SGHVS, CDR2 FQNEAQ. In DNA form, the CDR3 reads TGTGCCAGCAGCGCCGCAGGGGCTCGGACTAATCAGCCCCAGCATTTT. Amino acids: CASSAAGARTNQPQHF.

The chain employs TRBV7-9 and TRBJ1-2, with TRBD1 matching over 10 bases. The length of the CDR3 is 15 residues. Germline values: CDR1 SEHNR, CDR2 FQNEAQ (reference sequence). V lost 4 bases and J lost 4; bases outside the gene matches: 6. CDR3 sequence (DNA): TGTGCCAGCAGCTCGACAGGGGGCGATCCCTATGGCTACACCTTC. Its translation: CASSSTGGDPYGYTF.

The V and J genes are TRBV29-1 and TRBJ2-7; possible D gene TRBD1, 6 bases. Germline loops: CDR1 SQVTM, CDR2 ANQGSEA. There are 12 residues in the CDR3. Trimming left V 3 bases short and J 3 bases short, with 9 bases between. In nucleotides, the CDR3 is TGCAGCGTTGACACAGGGTACTACGAGCAGTACTTC. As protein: CSVDTGYYEQYF.

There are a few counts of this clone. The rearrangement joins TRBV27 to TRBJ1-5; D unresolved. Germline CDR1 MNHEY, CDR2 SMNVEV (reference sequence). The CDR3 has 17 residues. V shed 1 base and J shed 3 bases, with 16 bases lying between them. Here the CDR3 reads CASSLFLTDGINQPQHF. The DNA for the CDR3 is TGTGCCAGCAGTTTATTCCTTACCGACGGAATCAATCAGCCCCAGCATTTT.

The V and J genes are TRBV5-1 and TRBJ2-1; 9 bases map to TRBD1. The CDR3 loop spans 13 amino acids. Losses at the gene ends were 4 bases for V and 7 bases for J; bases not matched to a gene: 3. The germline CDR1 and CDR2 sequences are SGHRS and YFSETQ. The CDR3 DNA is TGCGCCAGCAGCCCGACAGGGGGTAATGAGCAGTTCTTC. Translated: CASSPTGGNEQFF.

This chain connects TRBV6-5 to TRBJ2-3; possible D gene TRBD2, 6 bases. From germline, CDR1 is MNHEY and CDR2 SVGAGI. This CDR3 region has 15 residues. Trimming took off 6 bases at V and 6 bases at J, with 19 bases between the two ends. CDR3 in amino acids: CASSTRVQGGDTQYF. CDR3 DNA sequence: TGTGCCAGCAGCACTCGGGTCCAGGGAGGTGATACGCAGTATTTT.

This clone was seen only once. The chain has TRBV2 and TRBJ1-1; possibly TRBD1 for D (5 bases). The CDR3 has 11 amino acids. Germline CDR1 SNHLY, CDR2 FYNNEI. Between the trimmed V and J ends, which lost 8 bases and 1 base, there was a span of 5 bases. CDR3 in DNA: TGTGCCAGCGGGGGGAACACTGAAGCTTTCTTT. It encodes CASGGNTEAFF.

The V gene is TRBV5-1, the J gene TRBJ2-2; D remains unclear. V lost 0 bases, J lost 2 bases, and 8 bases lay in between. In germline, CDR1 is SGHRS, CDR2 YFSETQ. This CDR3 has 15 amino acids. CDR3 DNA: TGCGCCAGCAGCTTGGGGACGGCCAACACCGGGGAGCTGTTTTTT. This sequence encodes CASSLGTANTGELFF.

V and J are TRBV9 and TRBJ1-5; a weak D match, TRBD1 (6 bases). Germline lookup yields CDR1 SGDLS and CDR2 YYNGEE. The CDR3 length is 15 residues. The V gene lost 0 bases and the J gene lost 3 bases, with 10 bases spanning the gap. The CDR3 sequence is CASSVGGQNNQPQHF. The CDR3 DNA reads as TGTGCCAGCAGCGTAGGCGGACAGAACAATCAGCCCCAGCATTTT.

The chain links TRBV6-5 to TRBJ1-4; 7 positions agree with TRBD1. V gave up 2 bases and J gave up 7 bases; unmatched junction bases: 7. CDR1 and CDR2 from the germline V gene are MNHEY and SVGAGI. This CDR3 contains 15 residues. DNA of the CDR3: TGTGCCAGCAGTTACGAACAGGGGTTGACTGAAAAACTGTTTTTT. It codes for CASSYEQGLTEKLFF.

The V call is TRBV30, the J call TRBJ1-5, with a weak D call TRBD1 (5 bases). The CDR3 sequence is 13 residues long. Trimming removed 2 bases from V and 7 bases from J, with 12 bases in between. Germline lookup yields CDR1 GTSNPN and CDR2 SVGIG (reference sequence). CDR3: CAWSSTGGQPQHF. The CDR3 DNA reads TGTGCCTGGAGTTCGACGGGGGGGCAGCCCCAGCATTTT.

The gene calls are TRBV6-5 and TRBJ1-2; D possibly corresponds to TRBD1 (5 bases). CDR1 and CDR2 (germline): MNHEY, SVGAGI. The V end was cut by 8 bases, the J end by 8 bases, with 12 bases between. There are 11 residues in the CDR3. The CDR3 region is CASWGVRGYTF. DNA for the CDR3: TGTGCCAGCTGGGGGGTTCGGGGCTACACCTTC.

The CDR3 coding sequence is TGTGCCAGTAGTACCCCGGACAGGGTGGTCGGCTACACCTTC. Protein sequence: CASSTPDRVVGYTF. The chain combines TRBV19 with TRBJ1-2, with 8 bases matching TRBD1. The CDR3 contains 14 residues. Unmatched junction bases numbered 9, after V lost 4 bases and J lost 8 bases. CDR1 LNHDA and CDR2 SQIVND come from the germline V gene (reference sequence).

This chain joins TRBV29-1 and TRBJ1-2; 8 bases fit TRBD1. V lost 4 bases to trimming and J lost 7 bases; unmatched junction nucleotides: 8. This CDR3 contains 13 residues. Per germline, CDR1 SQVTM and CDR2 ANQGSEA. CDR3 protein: CSVVVTGVGGYTF. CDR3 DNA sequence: TGCAGCGTTGTAGTGACAGGGGTTGGTGGCTACACCTTC.